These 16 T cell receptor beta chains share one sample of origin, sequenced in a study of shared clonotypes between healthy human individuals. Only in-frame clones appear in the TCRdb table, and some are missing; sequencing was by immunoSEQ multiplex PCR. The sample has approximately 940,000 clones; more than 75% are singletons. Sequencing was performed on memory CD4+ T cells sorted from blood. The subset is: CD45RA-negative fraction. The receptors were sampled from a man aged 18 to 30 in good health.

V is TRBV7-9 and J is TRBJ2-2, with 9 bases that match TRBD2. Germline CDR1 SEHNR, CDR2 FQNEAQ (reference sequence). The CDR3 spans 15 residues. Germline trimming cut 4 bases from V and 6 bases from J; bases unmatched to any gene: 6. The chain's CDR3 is CASSSGGTSPGELFF. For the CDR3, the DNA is TGTGCCAGCAGCTCAGGAGGGACTAGCCCCGGGGAGCTGTTTTTT. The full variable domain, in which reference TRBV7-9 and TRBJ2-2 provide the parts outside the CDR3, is DTGVSQNPRHKITKRGQNVTFRCDPISEHNRLYWYRQTLGQGPEFLTYFQNEAQLEKSRLLSDRFSAERPKGSFSTLEIQRTEQGDSAMYLCASSSGGTSPGELFFGEGSRLTVL.

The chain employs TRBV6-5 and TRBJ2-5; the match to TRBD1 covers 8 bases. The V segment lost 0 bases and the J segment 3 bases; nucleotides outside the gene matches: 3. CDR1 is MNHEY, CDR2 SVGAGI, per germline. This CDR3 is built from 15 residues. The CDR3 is CASSYSGQGKETQYF. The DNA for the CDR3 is TGTGCCAGCAGTTACTCCGGACAGGGTAAAGAGACCCAGTACTTC.

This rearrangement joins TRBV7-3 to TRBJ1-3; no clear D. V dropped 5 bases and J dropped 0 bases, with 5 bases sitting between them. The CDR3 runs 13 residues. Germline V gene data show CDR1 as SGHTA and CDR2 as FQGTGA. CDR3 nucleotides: TGTGCCAGCAGCGCGGACTCTGGAAACACCATATATTTT. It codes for CASSADSGNTIYF.

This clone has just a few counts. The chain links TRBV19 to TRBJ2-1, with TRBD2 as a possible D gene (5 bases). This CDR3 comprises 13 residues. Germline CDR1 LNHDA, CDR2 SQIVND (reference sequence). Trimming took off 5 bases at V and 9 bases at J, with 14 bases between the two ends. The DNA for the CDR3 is TGTGCCAGTAGTGCGGACTCGGACGGTGAGCAGTTCTTC. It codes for CASSADSDGEQFF.

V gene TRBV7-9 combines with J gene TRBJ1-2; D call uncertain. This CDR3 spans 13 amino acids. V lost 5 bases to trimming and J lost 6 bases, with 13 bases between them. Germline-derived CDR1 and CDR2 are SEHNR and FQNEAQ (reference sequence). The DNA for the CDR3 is TGTGCCAGCAGCCTTATATTAGGTGATGGCTACACCTTC. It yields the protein CASSLILGDGYTF.

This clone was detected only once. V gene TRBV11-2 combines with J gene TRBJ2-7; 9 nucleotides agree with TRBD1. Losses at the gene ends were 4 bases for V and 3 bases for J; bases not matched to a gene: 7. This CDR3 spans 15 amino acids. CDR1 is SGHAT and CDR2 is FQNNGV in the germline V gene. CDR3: CASSSWTGEGYEQYF. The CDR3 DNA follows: TGTGCCAGCAGCTCTTGGACAGGGGAAGGCTACGAGCAGTACTTC.

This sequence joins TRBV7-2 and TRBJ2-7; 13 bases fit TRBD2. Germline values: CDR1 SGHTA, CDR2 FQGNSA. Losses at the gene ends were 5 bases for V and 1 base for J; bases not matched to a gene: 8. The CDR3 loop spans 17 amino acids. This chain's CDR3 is CASSLLWTSGRSYEQYF. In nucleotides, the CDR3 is TGTGCCAGCAGCCTCCTTTGGACTAGCGGGAGATCCTACGAGCAGTACTTC.

The CDR3 is CASSLSGGVETQYF. For the CDR3, the DNA is TGTGCCAGCTCACTCTCAGGGGGCGTTGAGACCCAGTACTTC. This rearrangement joins TRBV18 to TRBJ2-5, with 8 positions matching TRBD1. V was pared by 4 bases and J by 5 bases, with 6 bases of the junction left unmatched. The CDR3 consists of 14 residues. Germline assignment: CDR1 KGHSH and CDR2 LQKENI. Full variable domain (remainder filled in from reference TRBV18 and TRBJ2-5): NAGVMQNPRHLVRRRGQEARLRCSPMKGHSHVYWYRQLPEEGLKFMVYLQKENIIDESGMPKERFSAEFPKEGPSILRIQQVVRGDSAAYFCASSLSGGVETQYFGPGTRLLVL.

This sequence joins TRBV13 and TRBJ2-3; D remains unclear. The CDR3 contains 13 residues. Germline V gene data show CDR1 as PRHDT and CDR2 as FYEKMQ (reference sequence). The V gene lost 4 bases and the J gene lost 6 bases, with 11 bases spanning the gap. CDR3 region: CASSSLYADTQYF. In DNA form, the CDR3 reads TGTGCCAGCAGCTCCCTATACGCGGATACGCAGTATTTT.

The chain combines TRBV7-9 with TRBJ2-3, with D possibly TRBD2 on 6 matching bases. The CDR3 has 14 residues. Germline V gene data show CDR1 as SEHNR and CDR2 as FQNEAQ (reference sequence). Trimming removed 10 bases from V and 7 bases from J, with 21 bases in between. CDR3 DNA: TGTGCCACCCAGGGCGGGACTTCTACTAATACGCAGTATTTT. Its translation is CATQGGTSTNTQYF.

The CDR3 region is CASSSNRGNYGYTF. The CDR3 coding sequence is TGTGCCAGCAGCTCTAACAGGGGAAACTATGGCTACACCTTC. The gene calls are TRBV5-4 and TRBJ1-2; 7 bases fit TRBD1. With V trimmed by 3 bases and J by 2 bases, 4 bases remained unmatched. Germline-derived CDR1 and CDR2 are SGHNT and YYREEE (reference sequence). The CDR3 sequence is 14 residues long.

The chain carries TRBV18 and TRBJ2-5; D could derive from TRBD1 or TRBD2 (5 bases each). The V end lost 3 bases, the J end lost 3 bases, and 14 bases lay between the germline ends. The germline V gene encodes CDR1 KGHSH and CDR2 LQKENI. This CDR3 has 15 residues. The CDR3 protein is CASSPWTGTEETQYF. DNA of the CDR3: TGTGCCAGCTCACCGTGGACTGGGACCGAAGAGACCCAGTACTTC.

The CDR3 loop is CASSYVGDGGNQPQHF. Written as DNA, the CDR3 is TGTGCCAGCAGTTACGTCGGAGACGGGGGCAATCAGCCCCAGCATTTT. The rearrangement uses TRBV6-6 and TRBJ1-5; D is unresolved. Germline CDR1 MNHNY, CDR2 SVGAGI (reference sequence). With 2 bases removed from V and 2 bases from J, the gap between germline ends came to 13 bases. This CDR3 contains 16 residues.

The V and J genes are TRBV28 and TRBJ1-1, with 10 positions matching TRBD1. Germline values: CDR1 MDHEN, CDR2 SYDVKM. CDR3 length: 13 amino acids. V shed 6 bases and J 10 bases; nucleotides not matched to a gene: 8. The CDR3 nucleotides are TGTGCCAGCAGCGGGGACAGGGGATTGGGAGCTTTCTTT. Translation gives CASSGDRGLGAFF.

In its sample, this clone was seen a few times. Here the CDR3 DNA reads TGTGCCAGCAGTGAAAAGGGGGCGCCGGGCCCCGTAGGAGAGTACTTC. This sequence encodes CASSEKGAPGPVGEYF. The chain combines TRBV6-1 with TRBJ2-7; 7 bases agree with TRBD1. Trimming took 2 bases from V and 11 from J; bases not matched to a gene: 18. This CDR3 spans 16 amino acids. Germline V CDR1 and CDR2: MNHNS, SASEGT.

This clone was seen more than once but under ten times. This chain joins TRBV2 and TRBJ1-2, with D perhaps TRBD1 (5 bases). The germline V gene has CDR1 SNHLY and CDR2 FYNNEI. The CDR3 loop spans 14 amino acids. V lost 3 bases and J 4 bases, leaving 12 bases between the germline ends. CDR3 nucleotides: TGTGCCAGCAGTGAGTCAGGGATAGCCTATGGCTACACCTTC. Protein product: CASSESGIAYGYTF. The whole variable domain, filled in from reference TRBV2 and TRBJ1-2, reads EPEVTQTPSHQVTQMGQEVILRCVPISNHLYFYWYRQILGQKVEFLVSFYNNEISEKSEIFDDQFSVERPDGSNFTLKIRSTKLEDSAMYFCASSESGIAYGYTFGSGTRLTVV.